One and the same sample provided the 2 T cell receptor beta chains below, sequenced in a study of blood T cell repertoires in COVID-19. Repertoires were generated with immunoSEQ multiplex PCR, while TCRdb's copy carries only in-frame clones and drops some. Among about 170,000 clones listed, 65% to 85% were seen once. Material: peripheral blood. The origin of the receptors is an older woman who had recovered from COVID-19.

The chain recombines TRBV29-1 with TRBJ2-3; 8 nucleotides agree with TRBD2. V shed 4 bases, J shed 0 bases, and the junction held 6 bases outside the gene matches. From germline, CDR1 is SQVTM and CDR2 ANQGSEA. The CDR3 runs 15 residues. CDR3 nucleotide sequence: TGCAGCGTTGTCTCCGCGGGAGGAAGCACAGATACGCAGTATTTT. Amino acids: CSVVSAGGSTDTQYF.

The gene calls are TRBV6-5 and TRBJ2-7; 8 bases map to TRBD1. This CDR3 region has 14 residues. J was trimmed by 0 bases and V by 6 bases; bases with no gene match: 4. The germline gives CDR1 MNHEY, CDR2 SVGAGI. CDR3 region: CASSSTGDSYEQYF. In nucleotides, the CDR3 is TGTGCCAGCAGCTCGACAGGGGACTCCTACGAGCAGTACTTC.